The text below deals with one T cell receptor beta chain. Its target antigen remains unknown. No per-base quality is available; no much larger clone lies one base away. This sample is part of a study of blood T cell repertoires in COVID-19 (dated by TCRdb to 2018 to 2021). At the level of the whole study: The collaborator samples originated in the United States, Italy and Spain and spanned the acute and convalescent phases of COVID-19. The material from the prospective study consisted of cDNA or gDNA derived from T cells, B-cell-depleted T cells, or PBMCs. Deeply sampled blood TCRbeta repertoires from subjects exposed to, actively infected with, or recovered from COVID-19 were included in the dataset. A de-identified subject ID, COVID-19 status, age in years and sex were almost always included in the sample metadata. HLA class I and class II types, where available, came from metadata supplied by the sample provider rather than from assay-based typing. Samples were obtained from the ongoing ImmuneRACE study (first 160 participants) and from about 1,300 subjects provided by 6 global collaborators. The repertoires were released in a freely available public database meant as a resource for research on the immune response to SARS-CoV-2. Overall study outcomes, separate from this receptor: Clinical and demographic metadata were provided uncurated, with the amount varying by source and participant.

In the prospective study, participants were about 18 to 95 years old, resided in about two dozen geographic areas of the United States, and were enrolled through a virtual design. In the prospective study, participants were assigned to cohorts based on the clinical history participants reported in a screening survey and a study questionnaire. ImmuneRACE Cohort 3 recovered participants were defined by two consecutive negative NP/OP PCR tests, healthcare professional clearance, or symptom resolution. Mobile phlebotomists in the prospective study collected whole blood, serum and a nasopharyngeal or oropharyngeal swab from every participant. Additional blood draws and questionnaires over an approximately 2-month period could optionally be provided by prospective study participants. Prospective study blood samples were shipped either frozen or at room temperature before DNA extraction. The CDR3 runs 13 amino acids, cysteine and phenylalanine included. The kept DNA is CDR3 alone, 39 bases in frame from the first base. The germline V gene gives CDR1 as MNHEY and CDR2 as SVGAGI. Trimming at the junction amounts to 8 bases on V and 2 bases on J, and the germline ends lie 10 bases apart.

TCRbeta CDR3 regions were amplified from genomic DNA using the immunoSEQ Assay, a bias-controlled multiplex PCR. Processing in the source paper ran as follows. The number of nucleated cells in each sample was estimated by amplification of reference gene primers within the assay. Sequence reads were collapsed and filtered to measure the absolute abundance of every unique TCRbeta CDR3 rearrangement. For each sample, productive Simpson clonality was calculated as the square root of Simpson's diversity index over productive rearrangements. TCRdb's version of the immuneACCESS table is confined to in-frame rearrangements and falls short of the full clone set. An unresolved V gene accounts for under half of the shortfall where checked; the remainder is of unknown origin. From that table come the V and J calls and clone size; the DNA was used to work out D and trimming. The sample table lists around 360,000 clones, roughly 90% of them with a count of one. The top ten constitute about 2.7% of the sample.

The TCR comes from a woman in her thirties who had recovered from COVID-19. The sequencing sample was made of PBMCs or T cells enriched from blood (not recorded which). The chain links TRBV6-5 with TRBJ1-5, with the D gene too uncertain to name. Here is the DNA: TGTGCCAGCGAAGAGCAGGGCAATCAGCCCCAGCATTTT. It encodes CASEEQGNQPQHF.